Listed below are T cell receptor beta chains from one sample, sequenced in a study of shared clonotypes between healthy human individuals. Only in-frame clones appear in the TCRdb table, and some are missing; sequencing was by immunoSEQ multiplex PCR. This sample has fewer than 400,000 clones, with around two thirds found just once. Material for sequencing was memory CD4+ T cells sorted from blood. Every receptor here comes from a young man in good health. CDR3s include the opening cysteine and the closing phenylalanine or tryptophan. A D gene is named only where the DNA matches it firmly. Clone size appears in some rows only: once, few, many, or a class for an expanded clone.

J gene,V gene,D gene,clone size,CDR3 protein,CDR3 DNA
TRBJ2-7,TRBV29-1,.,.,CSAQGTYEQYF,TGCAGCGCTCAGGGCACCTACGAGCAGTACTTC
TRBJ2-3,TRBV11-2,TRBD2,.,CASSLGAGAGTDTQYF,TGTGCCAGCAGCCTAGGTGCGGGAGCAGGCACAGATACGCAGTATTTT
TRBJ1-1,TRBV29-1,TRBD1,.,CSVQDRGRHLNTEAFF,TGCAGCGTCCAAGACAGGGGGAGACATCTGAACACTGAAGCTTTCTTT
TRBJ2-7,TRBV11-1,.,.,CASSRRRPPYEQYF,TGTGCCAGCAGCCGTAGAAGACCTCCCTACGAGCAGTACTTC
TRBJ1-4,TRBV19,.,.,CASSTYGSTNEKLFF,TGTGCCAGTAGTACTTACGGTTCAACTAATGAAAAACTGTTTTTT
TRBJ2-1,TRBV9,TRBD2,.,CASSVGVSGREQFF,TGTGCCAGCAGCGTAGGGGTTAGCGGGAGGGAGCAGTTCTTC
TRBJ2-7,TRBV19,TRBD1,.,CASADRAPYEQYF,TGTGCCAGTGCGGACAGGGCTCCCTACGAGCAGTACTTC
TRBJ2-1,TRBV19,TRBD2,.,CASSIYSGLARHNEQFF,TGTGCCAGTAGTATTTATTCGGGACTAGCGCGTCACAATGAGCAGTTCTTC
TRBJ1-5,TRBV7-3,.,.,CASSVAENQPQHF,TGTGCCAGCAGTGTGGCAGAAAATCAGCCCCAGCATTTT
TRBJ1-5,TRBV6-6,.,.,CASSPLPGPQHF,TGTGCCAGCAGCCCTTTGCCTGGGCCCCAGCATTTT
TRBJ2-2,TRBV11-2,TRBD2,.,CASSLRASSGSSAGELFF,TGTGCCAGCAGCTTAAGGGCGTCTAGCGGGAGTTCCGCCGGGGAGCTGTTTTTT
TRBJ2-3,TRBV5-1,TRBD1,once,CASSLISGNRGTDTQYF,TGCGCCAGCAGCCTAATATCCGGGAACAGGGGAACAGATACGCAGTATTTT
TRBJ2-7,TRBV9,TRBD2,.,CASSFGLAGDHEQYF,TGTGCCAGCAGCTTCGGACTAGCGGGAGACCACGAGCAGTACTTC
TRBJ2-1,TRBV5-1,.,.,CASSPGQGGFNEQFF,TGCGCCAGCAGCCCCGGGCAGGGGGGGTTCAATGAGCAGTTCTTC
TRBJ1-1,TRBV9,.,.,CASSLNENRPEAFF,TGTGCCAGCAGCCTAAATGAAAACAGGCCAGAAGCTTTCTTT